Below are 27 T cell receptor beta chains sequenced from a single sample in a study of shared clonotypes between healthy human individuals. Generated by immunoSEQ multiplex PCR, the TCRdb table keeps only in-frame clones and is missing some. The table shows more than 2,000,000 clones, with 85% to 95% occurring only once. Sequenced: naive CD4+ T cells sorted from blood. Subset defined: CD45RA+ positively selected. These receptor sequences come from a man aged 18 to 29 in good health.

This chain joins TRBV7-8 and TRBJ1-1, with D tentatively TRBD1 (5 bases). V gave up 6 bases and J gave up 1 base, with 12 bases separating them. CDR1 SGHVS and CDR2 FQNEAQ come from the germline V gene. CDR3 length: 14 amino acids. CDR3 in amino acids: CASSSQAGNTEAFF. The CDR3 DNA reads as TGTGCCAGCAGTTCACAGGCGGGGAACACTGAAGCTTTCTTT.

This clone was detected only once. The chain joins TRBV30 to TRBJ2-7; 9 bases are shared with TRBD1. Germline CDR1 is GTSNPN and CDR2 is SVGIG (reference sequence). CDR3 length: 13 amino acids. The V gene end was trimmed by 4 bases and the J gene end by 7 bases; junction bases not matched to a gene: 8. The CDR3 coding sequence is TGTGCCTGGAACACAGGGGGCGCGAGGGAGCAGTACTTC. Protein sequence: CAWNTGGAREQYF.

J is TRBJ2-5 and V is TRBV5-4, with TRBD1 as a possible D gene (5 bases). The V end was cut by 0 bases, the J end by 7 bases, with 16 bases between. Germline CDR1 reads SGHNT; CDR2 reads YYREEE (reference sequence). CDR3 size: 15 residues. CDR3 nucleotide sequence: TGTGCCAGCAGCTTGGGACAGTCAGAGCGTGGGACCCAGTACTTC. Protein sequence: CASSLGQSERGTQYF.

The rearrangement uses TRBV6-1 and TRBJ2-3, with 9 bases lining up with TRBD2. The germline V gene encodes CDR1 MNHNS and CDR2 SASEGT. V was clipped by 8 bases and J by 2 bases; unmatched bases: 5. The CDR3 is 14 amino acids. The CDR3 coding sequence is TGTGCCAGCGGACTAGCGTTTGACACAGATACGCAGTATTTT. This encodes CASGLAFDTDTQYF.

The rearrangement joins TRBV30 to TRBJ2-3; weak D call: TRBD1 (6 bases). The length of the CDR3 is 15 residues. Germline V gene data show CDR1 as GTSNPN and CDR2 as SVGIG (reference sequence). V lost 6 bases and J 0 bases, leaving 16 bases between the germline ends. The CDR3 nucleotides read TGTGCCTGTGCCTACCAGGGGCCCAGCACAGATACGCAGTATTTT. As protein: CACAYQGPSTDTQYF.

The chain links TRBV29-1 to TRBJ2-3; D may be TRBD2 (5 bases). The CDR3 runs 14 residues. Per germline, CDR1 SQVTM and CDR2 ANQGSEA. V was pared by 5 bases and J by 0 bases, with 12 bases between. The CDR3 DNA sequence: TGCAGCGTTCGGCCGGGGATCAGCACAGATACGCAGTATTTT. Protein: CSVRPGISTDTQYF.

Remarks on this clone: This CDR3 is also generated by other DNA sequences in the sample. The CDR3 spells CASSLGAKNIQYF. DNA of the CDR3: TGTGCCAGCAGCTTGGGCGCCAAAAACATTCAGTACTTC. This rearrangement joins TRBV5-4 to TRBJ2-4; D not certain. In germline, CDR1 is SGHNT, CDR2 YYREEE (reference sequence). The CDR3 is 13 amino acids. With 0 bases removed from V and 1 base from J, the gap between germline ends came to 2 bases.

This clone appeared once. The rearrangement joins TRBV6-5 to TRBJ2-7, with D perhaps matching TRBD2 (5 bases). CDR1 is MNHEY and CDR2 is SVGAGI in the germline V gene. The CDR3 is made up of 12 amino acids. V was cut by 8 bases and J by 6 bases, with 14 bases left in between. The chain's CDR3 is CASHPRAGEQYF. The CDR3 DNA is TGTGCCAGCCACCCCCGGGCGGGCGAGCAGTACTTC.

The chain employs TRBV11-2 and TRBJ2-7, with 7 bases fitting TRBD2. The V gene's germline CDR1 is SGHAT and CDR2 FQNNGV. The CDR3 has 17 amino acids. J lost 3 bases, V lost 4 bases, and 15 bases had no gene match. The DNA of the CDR3 is TGTGCCAGCAGCTCCGGGGCAGGAAGCGGGATAATCTACGAGCAGTACTTC. This encodes CASSSGAGSGIIYEQYF.

This chain joins TRBV6-4 and TRBJ2-2; possibly TRBD1 for D (6 bases). CDR3 size: 14 residues. Germline-derived CDR1 and CDR2 are MRHNA and SNTAGT. V dropped 4 bases and J dropped 5 bases, with 11 bases sitting between them. For the CDR3, the DNA is TGTGCCAGCAGTGCCCAGGGGTGGACCGGGGAGCTGTTTTTT. It specifies CASSAQGWTGELFF.

The chain links TRBV30 to TRBJ1-1; 9 bases line up with TRBD1. The length of the CDR3 is 13 residues. The V segment lost 4 bases and the J segment 5 bases; nucleotides outside the gene matches: 5. The germline gives CDR1 GTSNPN, CDR2 SVGIG (reference sequence). The CDR3 sequence: CAWITGGETEAFF. The CDR3 DNA is TGTGCCTGGATAACAGGGGGCGAAACTGAAGCTTTCTTT.

The J gene is TRBJ2-5, the V gene TRBV5-1; TRBD1 aligns across 9 bases. Germline V gene data show CDR1 as SGHRS and CDR2 as YFSETQ. The CDR3 length is 15 residues. J was trimmed by 5 bases and V by 3 bases; bases with no gene match: 8. CDR3 region: CASSSNGQGRETQYF. The CDR3 nucleotides read TGCGCCAGCAGCTCGAACGGACAGGGGAGGGAGACCCAGTACTTC.

The chain combines TRBV5-1 with TRBJ2-7; D is uncertain. V dropped 4 bases and J dropped 1 base, with 9 bases sitting between them. Germline V CDR1 and CDR2: SGHRS, YFSETQ. The CDR3 runs 13 residues. CDR3 loop: CASSPDLSYEQYF. CDR3 DNA: TGCGCCAGCAGCCCGGACCTGTCCTACGAGCAGTACTTC.

This chain connects TRBV2 to TRBJ2-6; D is possibly TRBD2 (5 bases). V lost 7 bases to trimming and J lost 0 bases, with 13 bases between them. Germline V gives CDR1 SNHLY, CDR2 FYNNEI. The CDR3 has 16 amino acids. The CDR3 coding sequence is TGTGCCAGCAAGGAGGACCAAATCTCTGGGGCCAACGTCCTGACTTTC. It translates to CASKEDQISGANVLTF.

The chain uses TRBV14 and TRBJ2-5; 10 bases line up with TRBD2. CDR1 is SGHDN and CDR2 is FVKESK in the germline V gene. The CDR3 loop spans 12 amino acids. V gave up 10 bases and J gave up 5 bases; unmatched junction bases: 4. CDR3 sequence reads: CAKSGGVETQYF. The CDR3 DNA reads as TGTGCCAAAAGCGGGGGGGTTGAGACCCAGTACTTC.

The rearrangement uses TRBV19 and TRBJ2-2; D may be TRBD1 or TRBD2 (5 bases each). Germline values: CDR1 LNHDA, CDR2 SQIVND (reference sequence). The CDR3 loop spans 13 amino acids. V was cut by 7 bases and J by 5 bases, with 11 bases left in between. The DNA of the CDR3 is TGTGCCAGTACCGGCAGGGAGACCGGGGAGCTGTTTTTT. It encodes CASTGRETGELFF.

As concerns this clone: At the DNA level, this CDR3 is encoded by other sequences in the same sample as well. The chain couples TRBV28 to TRBJ2-7; 9 bases are a match to TRBD1. The CDR3 runs 15 residues. The V gene's germline CDR1 is MDHEN and CDR2 SYDVKM. V shed 4 bases and J 2 bases; nucleotides not matched to a gene: 6. CDR3 bases: TGTGCCAGCAGTTCACCGGGACAGGGTCCCTACGAGCAGTACTTC. It is translated as CASSSPGQGPYEQYF. The entire variable domain, with the rest obtained from reference TRBV28 and TRBJ2-7, is as follows: DVKVTQSSRYLVKRTGEKVFLECVQDMDHENMFWYRQDPGLGLRLIYFSYDVKMKEKGDIPEGYSVSREKKERFSLILESASTNQTSMYLCASSSPGQGPYEQYFGPGTRLTVT.

The V gene is TRBV4-1, the J gene TRBJ2-3, with D possibly matching TRBD2 (5 bases). Germline CDR1 reads MGHRA; CDR2 reads YSYEKL. V was shortened by 3 bases and J by 0 bases, with 13 bases between the two germline ends. This CDR3 region has 16 residues. The CDR3 here is CASSQLSGLSTDTQYF. The CDR3 region has the DNA TGCGCCAGCAGCCAGCTGAGCGGACTTAGCACAGATACGCAGTATTTT.

This clone was observed a few times. The chain couples TRBV9 to TRBJ1-1, with TRBD1 matching over 7 bases. CDR3 length: 15 amino acids. CDR1 and CDR2 (germline): SGDLS, YYNGEE. The V gene end was trimmed by 4 bases and the J gene end by 2 bases; junction bases not matched to a gene: 8. The CDR3, as DNA: TGTGCCAGCAGCCTACAGACAGGGAGTAACACTGAAGCTTTCTTT. Translation: CASSLQTGSNTEAFF.

V and J are TRBV10-3 and TRBJ1-6, with D perhaps TRBD1 (5 bases). The V gene's germline CDR1 is ENHRY and CDR2 SYGVKD. V dropped 0 bases and J dropped 9 bases, with 18 bases sitting between them. The CDR3 sequence is 17 residues long. CDR3 loop: CAISESWKVGGVSPLHF. The CDR3 DNA follows: TGTGCCATCAGTGAGTCATGGAAGGTTGGAGGGGTTTCACCCCTCCACTTT.

This clone was seen more than once but under ten times. The V call is TRBV4-2, the J call TRBJ1-4; possible D gene TRBD1, 5 bases. The V gene lost 0 bases and the J gene lost 0 bases, with 8 bases spanning the gap. The CDR3 covers 16 residues. Germline CDR1 LGHNA, CDR2 YNFKEQ. The CDR3, as DNA: TGTGCCAGCAGCCAAGATTCGACAGCAACTAATGAAAAACTGTTTTTT. The encoded protein is CASSQDSTATNEKLFF.

The genes are TRBV6-5 and TRBJ1-2; D is ambiguous. This CDR3 has 11 residues. Germline values: CDR1 MNHEY, CDR2 SVGAGI. Trimming shortened V by 11 bases and J by 3 bases, and 10 bases separated the two germline ends. CDR3 amino acids: CAARRDYGYTF. The CDR3, as DNA: TGTGCCGCAAGGAGAGACTATGGCTACACCTTC.

This rearrangement joins TRBV6-4 to TRBJ1-4; no reliable D call. The CDR3 extends over 10 amino acids. Per germline, CDR1 MRHNA and CDR2 SNTAGT. The V and J ends lost 8 bases and 5 bases respectively, with 3 bases between them. In DNA, the CDR3 is TGTGCCAGCCAGAATGAAAAACTGTTTTTT. As protein: CASQNEKLFF.

The chain recombines TRBV7-2 with TRBJ1-6; maybe TRBD1 (5 bases). CDR3 size: 13 residues. Germline CDR1 and CDR2: SGHTA and FQGNSA. V was cut by 5 bases and J by 14 bases, with 16 bases left in between. DNA for the CDR3: TGTGCCAGCAGCAGGGCTTTGGGGGTCACCCTCCACTTT. Protein: CASSRALGVTLHF.

J is TRBJ2-2 and V is TRBV10-1, with D perhaps given as TRBD1 or TRBD2 (6 bases each). CDR3 length equals 13 residues. Per germline, CDR1 WNHNN and CDR2 SYGVQD (reference sequence). Trimming stripped 4 bases from V and 6 bases from J, with 9 bases between. The CDR3: CASSAGAAGELFF. Here the CDR3 DNA reads TGCGCCAGCAGTGCGGGGGCCGCCGGGGAGCTGTTTTTT.

This clone was seen a single time. V usage is TRBV5-8 and J usage is TRBJ2-6; 7 nucleotides line up with TRBD1. Germline V gene data show CDR1 as SGHTS and CDR2 as YDEGEE. V gave up 4 bases and J gave up 0 bases; unmatched junction bases: 7. This CDR3 has 17 residues. The CDR3 reads CASSADRANSGANVLTF. The CDR3 bases are TGTGCCAGCAGCGCCGACAGGGCGAACTCTGGGGCCAACGTCCTGACTTTC.

This chain joins TRBV14 and TRBJ1-1; D possibly corresponds to TRBD1 (6 bases). The germline gives CDR1 SGHDN, CDR2 FVKESK. This CDR3 is built from 14 residues. Trimming left V 3 bases short and J 4 bases short, with 12 bases between. CDR3: CASSHQGFGTEAFF. In nucleotides, the CDR3 is TGTGCCAGCAGCCATCAGGGGTTTGGCACTGAAGCTTTCTTT.